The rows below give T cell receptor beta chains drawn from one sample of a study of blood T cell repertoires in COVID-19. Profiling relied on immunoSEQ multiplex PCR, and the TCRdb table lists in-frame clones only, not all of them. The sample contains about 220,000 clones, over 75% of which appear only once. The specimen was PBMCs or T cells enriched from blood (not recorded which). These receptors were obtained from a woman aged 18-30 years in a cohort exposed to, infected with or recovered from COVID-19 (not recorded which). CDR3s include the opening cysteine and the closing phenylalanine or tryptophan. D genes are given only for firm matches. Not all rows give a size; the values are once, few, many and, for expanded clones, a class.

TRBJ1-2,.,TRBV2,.,TGTGCCAGCACGATGGAAAGTTCTTGGGGGCCGAGCTATGGCTACACCTTC,CASTMESSWGPSYGYTF
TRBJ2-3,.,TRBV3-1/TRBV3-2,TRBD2,TGTGCCAGCAGCCAACTAGCGGGGGGGCGCACAGATACGCAGTATTTT,CASSQLAGGRTDTQYF
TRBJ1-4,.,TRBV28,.,TGTGCCAGCAGTTTGTTGTCTCTGAGGGCAACTAATGAAAAACTGTTTTTT,CASSLLSLRATNEKLFF
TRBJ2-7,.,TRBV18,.,TGTGCCAGCTCACCACCGGGCAGGGGAAACGAGCAGTACTTC,CASSPPGRGNEQYF
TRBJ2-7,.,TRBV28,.,TGTGCCAGCAGTTCTGGGCAGCATCACGAGCAGTACTTC,CASSSGQHHEQYF
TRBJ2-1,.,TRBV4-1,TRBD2,TGCGCCAGCAGCCTTTCCGGGACTAGCGGGAGGGCCAATGAGCAGTTCTTC,CASSLSGTSGRANEQFF
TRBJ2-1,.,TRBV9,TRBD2,TGTGCCAGCAGCGTAGAAGGGGGACTAGCGGGAGAAGGATTTTACAATGAGCAGTTCTTC,CASSVEGGLAGEGFYNEQFF
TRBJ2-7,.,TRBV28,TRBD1,TGTGCCAGCAGTGGGGACAGAGCCTACGAGCAGTACTTC,CASSGDRAYEQYF
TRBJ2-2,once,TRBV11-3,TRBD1,TGTGCCACGGCGTCCGACAGGGGGCGCATCACCGGGGAGCTGTTTTTT,CATASDRGRITGELFF
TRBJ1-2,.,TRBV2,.,TGTGCCAGCAGGAGGGACATTTACTATGGCTACACCTTC,CASRRDIYYGYTF
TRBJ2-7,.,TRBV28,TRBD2,TGTGCCAGCAGGCCAACTAGCGGGGGTGCCTACGAGCAGTACTTC,CASRPTSGGAYEQYF
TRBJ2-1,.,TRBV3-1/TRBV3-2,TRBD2,TGTGCCAGCAGCCGACTAGCGGGGGGGCCCGATGAGCAGTTCTTC,CASSRLAGGPDEQFF
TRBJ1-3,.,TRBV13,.,TGTGCCAGCAGGCCCGGGGGCTCTGGAAACACCATATATTTT,CASRPGGSGNTIYF
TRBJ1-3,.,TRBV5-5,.,TGTGCCAGCAGCTTCGGACAGACTGGAAACACCATATATTTT,CASSFGQTGNTIYF
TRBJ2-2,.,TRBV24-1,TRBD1,TGTGCCACCAGTCTGACAGGGGGGACCGGGGAGCTGTTTTTT,CATSLTGGTGELFF
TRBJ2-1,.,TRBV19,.,TGTGCCTGTCGCAGGGGGGAGGAACTCAATGAGCAGTTCTTC,CACRRGEELNEQFF
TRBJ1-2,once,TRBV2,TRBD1,TGTGCCAGCAGGGAGGGGGCAGGGACAGGCGGCTACACCTTC,CASREGAGTGGYTF
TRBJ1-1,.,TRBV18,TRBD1,TGTGCCAGCTCACTCGGACAGGTGGAAGGGACTGAAGCTTTCTTT,CASSLGQVEGTEAFF
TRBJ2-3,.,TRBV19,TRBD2,TGTGCCAGTAGTATGGGACTAGCGGGAGAGGTAGATACGCAGTATTTT,CASSMGLAGEVDTQYF
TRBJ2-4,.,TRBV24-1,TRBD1,TGTGCCACCCCCGGACAGGTTGATTTAGGCAAAAACATTCAGTACTTC,CATPGQVDLGKNIQYF
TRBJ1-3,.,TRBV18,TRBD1,TGTGCCAGCTCAACGCAAACAGGGGCCCCTGGAAACACCATATATTTT,CASSTQTGAPGNTIYF
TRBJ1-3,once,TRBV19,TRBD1,TGTGCCAGTAGTCCAGAGACAGGGAAAGGAAACACCATATATTTT,CASSPETGKGNTIYF
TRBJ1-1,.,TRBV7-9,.,TGTGCCAGCAGCGAGCGGGACACCGCTGAAGCTTTCTTT,CASSERDTAEAFF
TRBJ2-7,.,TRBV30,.,TGTGCCTGGAGCCCAGGAGGCTCCAGCTCCTACGAGCAGTACTTC,CAWSPGGSSSYEQYF
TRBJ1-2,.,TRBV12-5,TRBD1,TGTGCTAGTGGATACACCGGGACAGTAGGAGGCTACACCTTC,CASGYTGTVGGYTF
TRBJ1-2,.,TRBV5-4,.,TGTGCCAGCAGCTCGGGGGTAGGGGATATTGGTTATGGCTACACCTTC,CASSSGVGDIGYGYTF
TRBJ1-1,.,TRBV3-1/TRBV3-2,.,TGTGCCAGCAGCCAAGCCTCGGGAGGGAACACTGAAGCTTTCTTT,CASSQASGGNTEAFF
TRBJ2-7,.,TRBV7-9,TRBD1,TGTGCCAGCAGCCCCCACCCAGGACAGGGACTCTCCTACGAGCAGTACTTC,CASSPHPGQGLSYEQYF
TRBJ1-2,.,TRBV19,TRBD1,TGTGCCAGTAGTAAGACAGGGGCAGGGGCACCCTATGGCTACACCTTC,CASSKTGAGAPYGYTF
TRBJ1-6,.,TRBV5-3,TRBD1,TGTGCCAGAAGCCCCTCTCCGGACAGGGCCTATAATTCACCCCTCCACTTT,CARSPSPDRAYNSPLHF
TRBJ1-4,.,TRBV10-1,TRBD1,TGCGCCAGCAAGCAGGGGGCTGCTTCCCGATCCGGAAGTTGGGAAAAACTGTTTTTT,CASKQGAASRSGSWEKLFF
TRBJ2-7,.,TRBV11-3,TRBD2,TGTGCCAGCAGCTTGGGAGGGATCAGCTCCTACGAGCAGTACTTC,CASSLGGISSYEQYF
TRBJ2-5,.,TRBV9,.,TGTGCCAGCAGCGCCGGGGGGCGGGGCCAAGAGACCCAGTACTTC,CASSAGGRGQETQYF
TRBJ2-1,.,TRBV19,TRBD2,TGTGCCACCTCCCCTAGCGGGGGCTACAATGAGCAGTTCTTC,CATSPSGGYNEQFF
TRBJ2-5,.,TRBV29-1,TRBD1,TGCAGCGTGAAACAGGGGAGAGAGACCCAGTACTTC,CSVKQGRETQYF
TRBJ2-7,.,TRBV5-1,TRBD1,TGCGCCAGCAGCTGGGGGGACAGGGGTGACGAGCAGTACTTC,CASSWGDRGDEQYF
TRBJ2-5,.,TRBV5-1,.,TGCGCCAGCAGCCCTCGTGGAGTTACTGAGACCCAGTACTTC,CASSPRGVTETQYF
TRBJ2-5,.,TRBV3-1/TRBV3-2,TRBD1,TGTGCCAGCAGCTACCGGGACAGGCAAGAGACCCAGTACTTC,CASSYRDRQETQYF
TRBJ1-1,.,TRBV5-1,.,TGCGCCAGCAGCTTAGATAGGAACACTGAAGCTTTCTTT,CASSLDRNTEAFF
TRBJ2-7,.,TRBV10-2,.,TGCGCCAGCAGTGAGGGCAGGCCGCCCTACGAGCAGTACTTC,CASSEGRPPYEQYF
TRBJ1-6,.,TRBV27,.,TGTGCCAGCAGTTTCGGGGGGCAATCACCCCTCCACTTT,CASSFGGQSPLHF
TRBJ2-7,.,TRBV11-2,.,TGTGCCAGCAGCTTCCTGGCGGCGTACTACGAGCAGTACTTC,CASSFLAAYYEQYF
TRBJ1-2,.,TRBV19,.,TGTGCCAGTAGTCTTGCGGAGCGGGGCTACACCTTC,CASSLAERGYTF
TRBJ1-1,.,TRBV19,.,TGTGCCAGTAACCCGGTAGGCAGGGAGAACACTGAAGCTTTCTTT,CASNPVGRENTEAFF
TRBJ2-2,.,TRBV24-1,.,TGTGCCACCAGTGATAAGACAGCAGACACCGGGGAGCTGTTTTTT,CATSDKTADTGELFF
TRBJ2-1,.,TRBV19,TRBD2,TGTGCCAGTACGACTAGCGGATACAATGAGCAGTTCTTC,CASTTSGYNEQFF
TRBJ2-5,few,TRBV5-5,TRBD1,TGTGCCAGCAGCCCTGAGGGGGCGGAAAAGACCCAGTACTTC,CASSPEGAEKTQYF
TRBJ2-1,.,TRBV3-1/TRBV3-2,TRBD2,TGTGCCAGCAGCCAACAGCGGGGATACAATGAGCAGTTCTTC,CASSQQRGYNEQFF